Each of the 8 T cell receptor beta chains below was sequenced from the same sample in a study of vaccination effects on CD4 cells after COVID-19. Here immunoSEQ multiplex PCR was the method, and the copy in TCRdb shows in-frame clones only, minus some. The profile shows just under 45,000 clones, around three quarters of them singletons. Antigen-specific CD4+ T cell clonotypes were called by their expansion after viral peptide-pool culture in ViraFEST. Researchers isolated CD4+ T cells once around 11 days of culture had elapsed. Prior SARS-CoV-2 infection was absent in the vaccine recipients, as shown by negative nucleocapsid antibodies. For these receptors, no antigen is known. Sequencing was performed on CD4+ T cells from PBMCs cultured with SARS-CoV-2 spike peptides, taken before COVID-19 vaccination. Every receptor here comes from a human donor who received a COVID-19 vaccine.

The chain links TRBV18 to TRBJ1-2, with D possibly TRBD1 on 6 matching bases. CDR1 is KGHSH, CDR2 LQKENI, per germline. The ends were cut back, 1 base at V and 0 bases at J, with 12 bases in the middle. This CDR3 is built from 16 residues. CDR3 residues: CASSPQNQGPNYGYTF. The CDR3 nucleotides are TGTGCCAGCTCACCACAAAACCAGGGGCCTAACTATGGCTACACCTTC.

This clone was counted between two and nine times. This chain uses TRBV7-9 with TRBJ1-6, with TRBD1 matching 7 bases. The CDR3 is made up of 15 amino acids. Trimming at V came to 1 base and at J to 6 bases, leaving 3 bases not matched to a gene. Per the germline V gene, CDR1 is SEHNR and CDR2 is FQNEAQ (reference sequence). The CDR3 region is CASSLGDRANSPLHF. CDR3 DNA sequence: TGTGCCAGCAGCTTAGGCGACAGGGCTAATTCACCCCTCCACTTT.

The chain is built from TRBV19 and TRBJ2-2; TRBD1 agrees at 9 bases. Per the germline V gene, CDR1 is LNHDA and CDR2 is SQIVND (reference sequence). The CDR3 consists of 14 residues. V gave up 6 bases and J gave up 6 bases; unmatched junction bases: 5. CDR3 in amino acids: CASSPTGGSGELFF. CDR3 coding DNA: TGTGCCAGTAGCCCCACAGGGGGCTCCGGGGAGCTGTTTTTT.

The chain combines TRBV6-2 or TRBV6-3 with TRBJ2-2; D ambiguous. CDR1 and CDR2 from the germline V gene are MNHEY and SVGEGT. This CDR3 comprises 16 residues. V gave up 0 bases and J gave up 1 base, with 9 bases separating them. CDR3: CASSYSWALNTGELFF. The CDR3 DNA sequence: TGTGCCAGCAGTTACTCGTGGGCTTTGAACACCGGGGAGCTGTTTTTT.

The genes are TRBV11-2 and TRBJ2-1; no definite D call. The CDR3 totals 16 residues. V lost 1 base to trimming and J lost 0 bases, with 10 bases between them. Germline CDR1 and CDR2: SGHAT and FQNNGV. CDR3 protein: CASSLGAASSYNEQFF. Here the CDR3 DNA reads TGTGCCAGCAGCTTAGGGGCTGCCAGCTCCTACAATGAGCAGTTCTTC.

The CDR3 reads CASSVQSSSYNEQFF. CDR3 in DNA: TGTGCCAGCAGCGTCCAGTCGAGCTCCTACAATGAGCAGTTCTTC. The chain employs TRBV2 and TRBJ2-1; no clear D. The CDR3 extends over 15 amino acids. Trimming removed 6 bases at V and 0 bases at J, with 12 bases between. Per germline, CDR1 SNHLY and CDR2 FYNNEI.

This chain links TRBV3-1 (or the pseudogene TRBV3-2) with TRBJ1-1; tentative D call: TRBD1 (6 bases). With 4 bases removed from V and 1 base from J, the gap between germline ends came to 10 bases. From germline, CDR1 is LGHDT and CDR2 YNNKEL (reference sequence). The CDR3 consists of 14 residues. CDR3 DNA sequence: TGTGCCAGCAGCCGACCGGGACAGAACACTGAAGCTTTCTTT. Residues: CASSRPGQNTEAFF.

The chain is built from TRBV19 and TRBJ2-3, with 7 bases fitting TRBD1. In germline, CDR1 is LNHDA, CDR2 SQIVND (reference sequence). This CDR3 has 14 residues. The J segment lost 6 bases and the V segment lost 4 bases, leaving 7 bases of the junction unmatched. The CDR3, as DNA: TGTGCCAGTAGTAGCAACAGGGGCGCGGATACGCAGTATTTT. This codes for CASSSNRGADTQYF.